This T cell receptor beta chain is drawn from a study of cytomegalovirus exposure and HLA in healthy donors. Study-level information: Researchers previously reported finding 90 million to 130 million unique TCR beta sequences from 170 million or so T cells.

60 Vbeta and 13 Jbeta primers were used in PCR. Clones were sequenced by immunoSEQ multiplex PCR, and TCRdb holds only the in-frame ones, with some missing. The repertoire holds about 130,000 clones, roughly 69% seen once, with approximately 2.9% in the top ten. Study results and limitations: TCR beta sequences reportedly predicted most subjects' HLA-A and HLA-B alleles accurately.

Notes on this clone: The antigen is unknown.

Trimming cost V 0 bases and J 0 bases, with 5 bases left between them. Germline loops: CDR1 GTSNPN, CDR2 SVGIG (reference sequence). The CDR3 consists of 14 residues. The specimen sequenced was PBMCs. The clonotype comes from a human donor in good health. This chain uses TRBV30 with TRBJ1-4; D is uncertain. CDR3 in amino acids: CAWSVYATNEKLFF. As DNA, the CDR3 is TGTGCCTGGAGTGTATATGCAACTAATGAAAAACTGTTTTTT.